The T cell receptor (beta chain) described here comes from a study of shared clonotypes between healthy human individuals. On the study more broadly: Each donor had three CD4 naive, three CD4 memory, two CD8 naive and one CD8 memory plate.

Terminally differentiated effector memory CD45RA+ cells were excluded from the naive CD8 cells, which were CD45RO-negative and positively selected for CCR7. Profiled with immunoSEQ multiplex PCR; TCRdb holds only in-frame clones, not every one. This sample has over 2 million clones, with about 95% found just once. V gave up 4 bases and J gave up 3 bases; unmatched junction bases: 6. CDR3 size: 14 residues. Looked up from germline, CDR1 is SQVTM and CDR2 is ANQGSEA. This sequence joins TRBV29-1 and TRBJ2-7; 10 bases are a match to TRBD1. This clonotype was obtained from a man aged 18-30 years in good health. The sequencing input was naive CD8+ T cells sorted from blood. The CDR3 is CSVGRGQGHYEQYF. CDR3 DNA: TGCAGCGTTGGAAGGGGACAGGGGCACTACGAGCAGTACTTC.